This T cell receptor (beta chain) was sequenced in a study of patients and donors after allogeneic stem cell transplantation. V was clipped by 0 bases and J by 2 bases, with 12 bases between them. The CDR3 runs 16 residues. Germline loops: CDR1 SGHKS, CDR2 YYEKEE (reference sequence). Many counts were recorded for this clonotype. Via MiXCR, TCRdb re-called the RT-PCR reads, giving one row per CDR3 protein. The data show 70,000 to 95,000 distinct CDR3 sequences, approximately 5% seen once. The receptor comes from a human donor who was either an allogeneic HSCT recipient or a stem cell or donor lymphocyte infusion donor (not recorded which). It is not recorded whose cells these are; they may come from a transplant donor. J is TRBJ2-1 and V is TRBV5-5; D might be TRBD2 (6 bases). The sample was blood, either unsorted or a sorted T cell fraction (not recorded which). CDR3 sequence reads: CASSLGGGITYNEQFF. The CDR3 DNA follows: TGTGCCAGCAGCTTGGGAGGCGGGATCACCTACAATGAGCAGTTCTTC.